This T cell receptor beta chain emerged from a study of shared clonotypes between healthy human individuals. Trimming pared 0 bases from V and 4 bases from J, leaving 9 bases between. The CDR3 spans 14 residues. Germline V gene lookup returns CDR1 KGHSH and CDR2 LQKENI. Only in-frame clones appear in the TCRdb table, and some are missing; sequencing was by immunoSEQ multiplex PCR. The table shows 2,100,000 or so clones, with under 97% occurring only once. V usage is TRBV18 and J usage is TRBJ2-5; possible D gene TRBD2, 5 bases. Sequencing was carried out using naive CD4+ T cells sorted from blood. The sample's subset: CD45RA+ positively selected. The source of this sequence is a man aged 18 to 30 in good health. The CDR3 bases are TGTGCCAGCTCACCACCGTCGGGGTCAGAGACCCAGTACTTC. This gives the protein CASSPPSGSETQYF.